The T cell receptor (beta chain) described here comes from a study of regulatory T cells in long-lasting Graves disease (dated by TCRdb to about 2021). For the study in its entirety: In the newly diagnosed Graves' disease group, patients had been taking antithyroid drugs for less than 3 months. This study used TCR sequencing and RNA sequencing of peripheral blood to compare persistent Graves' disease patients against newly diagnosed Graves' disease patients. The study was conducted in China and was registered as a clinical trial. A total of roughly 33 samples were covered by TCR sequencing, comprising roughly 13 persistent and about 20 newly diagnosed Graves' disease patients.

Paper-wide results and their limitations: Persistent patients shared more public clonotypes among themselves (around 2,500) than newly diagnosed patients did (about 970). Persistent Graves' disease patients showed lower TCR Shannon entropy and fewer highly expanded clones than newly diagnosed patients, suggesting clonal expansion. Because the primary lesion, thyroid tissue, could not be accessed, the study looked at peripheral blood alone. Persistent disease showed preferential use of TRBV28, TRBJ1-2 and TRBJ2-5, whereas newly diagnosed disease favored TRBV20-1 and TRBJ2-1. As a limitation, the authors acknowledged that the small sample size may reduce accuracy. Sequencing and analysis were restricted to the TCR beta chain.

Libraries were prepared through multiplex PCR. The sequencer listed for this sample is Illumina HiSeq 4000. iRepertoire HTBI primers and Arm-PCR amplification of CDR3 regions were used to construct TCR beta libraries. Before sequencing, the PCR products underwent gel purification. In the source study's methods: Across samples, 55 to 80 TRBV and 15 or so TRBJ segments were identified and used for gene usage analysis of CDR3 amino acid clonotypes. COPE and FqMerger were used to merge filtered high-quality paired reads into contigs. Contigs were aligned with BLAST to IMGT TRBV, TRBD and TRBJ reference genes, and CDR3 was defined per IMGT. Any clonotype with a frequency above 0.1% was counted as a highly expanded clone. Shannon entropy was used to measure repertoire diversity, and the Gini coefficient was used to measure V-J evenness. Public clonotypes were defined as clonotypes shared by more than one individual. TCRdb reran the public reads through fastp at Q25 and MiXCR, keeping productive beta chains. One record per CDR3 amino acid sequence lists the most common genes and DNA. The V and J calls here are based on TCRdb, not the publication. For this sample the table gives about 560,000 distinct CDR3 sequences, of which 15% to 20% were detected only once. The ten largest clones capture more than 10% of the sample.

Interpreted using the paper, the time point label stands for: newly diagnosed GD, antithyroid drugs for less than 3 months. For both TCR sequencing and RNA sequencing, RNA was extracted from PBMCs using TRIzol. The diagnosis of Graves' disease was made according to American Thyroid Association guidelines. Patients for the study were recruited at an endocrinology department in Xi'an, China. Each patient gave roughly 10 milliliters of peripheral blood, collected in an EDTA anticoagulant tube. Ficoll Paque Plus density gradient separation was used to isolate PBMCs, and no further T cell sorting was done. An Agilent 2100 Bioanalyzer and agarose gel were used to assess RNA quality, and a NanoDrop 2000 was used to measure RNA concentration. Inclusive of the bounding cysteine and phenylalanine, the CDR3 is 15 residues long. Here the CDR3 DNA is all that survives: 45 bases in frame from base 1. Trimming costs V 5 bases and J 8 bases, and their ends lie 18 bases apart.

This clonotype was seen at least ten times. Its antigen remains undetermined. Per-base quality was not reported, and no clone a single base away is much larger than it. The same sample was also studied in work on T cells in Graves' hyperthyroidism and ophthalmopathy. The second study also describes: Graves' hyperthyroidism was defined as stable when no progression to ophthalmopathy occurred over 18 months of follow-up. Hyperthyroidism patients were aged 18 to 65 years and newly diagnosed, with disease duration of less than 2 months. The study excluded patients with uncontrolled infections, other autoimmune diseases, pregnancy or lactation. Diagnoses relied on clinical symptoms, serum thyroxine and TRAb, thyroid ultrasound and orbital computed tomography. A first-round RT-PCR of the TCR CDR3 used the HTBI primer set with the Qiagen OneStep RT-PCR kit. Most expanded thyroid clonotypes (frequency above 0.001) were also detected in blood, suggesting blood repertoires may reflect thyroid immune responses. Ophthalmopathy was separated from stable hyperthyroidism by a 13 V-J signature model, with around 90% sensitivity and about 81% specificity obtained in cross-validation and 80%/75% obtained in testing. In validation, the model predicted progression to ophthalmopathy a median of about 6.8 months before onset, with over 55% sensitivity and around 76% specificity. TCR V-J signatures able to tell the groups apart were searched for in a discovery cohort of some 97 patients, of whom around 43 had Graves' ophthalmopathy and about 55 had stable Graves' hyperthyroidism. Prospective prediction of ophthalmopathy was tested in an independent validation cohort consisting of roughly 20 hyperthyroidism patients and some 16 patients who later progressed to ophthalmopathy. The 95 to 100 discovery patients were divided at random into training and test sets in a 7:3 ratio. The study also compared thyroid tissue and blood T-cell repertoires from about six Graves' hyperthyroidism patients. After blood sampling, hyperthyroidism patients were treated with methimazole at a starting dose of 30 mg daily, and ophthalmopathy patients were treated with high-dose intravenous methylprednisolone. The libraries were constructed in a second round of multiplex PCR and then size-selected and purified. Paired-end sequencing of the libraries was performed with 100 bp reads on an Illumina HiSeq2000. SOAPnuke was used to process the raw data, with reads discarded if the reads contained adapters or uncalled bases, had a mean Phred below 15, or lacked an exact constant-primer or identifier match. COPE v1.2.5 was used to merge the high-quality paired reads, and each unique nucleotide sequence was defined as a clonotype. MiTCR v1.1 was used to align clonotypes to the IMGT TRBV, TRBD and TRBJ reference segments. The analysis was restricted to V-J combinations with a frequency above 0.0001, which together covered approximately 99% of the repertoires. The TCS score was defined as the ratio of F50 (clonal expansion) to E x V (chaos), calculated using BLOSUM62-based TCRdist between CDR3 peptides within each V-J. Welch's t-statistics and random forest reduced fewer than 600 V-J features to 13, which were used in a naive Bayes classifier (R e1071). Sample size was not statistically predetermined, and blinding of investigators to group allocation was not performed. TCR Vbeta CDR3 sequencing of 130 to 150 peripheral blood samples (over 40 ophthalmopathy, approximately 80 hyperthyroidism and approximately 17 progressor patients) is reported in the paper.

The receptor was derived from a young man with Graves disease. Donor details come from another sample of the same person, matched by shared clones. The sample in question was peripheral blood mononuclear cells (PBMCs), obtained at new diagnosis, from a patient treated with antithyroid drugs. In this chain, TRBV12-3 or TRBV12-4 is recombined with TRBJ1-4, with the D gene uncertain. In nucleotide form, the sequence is TGTGCCAGCAGTACCGAGCCTGGGTCTGGGGAAAAACTGTTTTTT. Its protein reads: CASSTEPGSGEKLFF.